The 13 T cell receptor beta chains presented below share a single source sample, sequenced in a study of blood T cell repertoires in COVID-19. Sequenced by immunoSEQ multiplex PCR; TCRdb stores in-frame clones only, minus some. The repertoire holds about 26,000 clones, with roughly 90% as singletons. Sequencing was done on a sample of peripheral blood. The receptors here all came from a human donor in a cohort sampled during active COVID-19.

V gene TRBV6-2 or TRBV6-3 combines with J gene TRBJ1-1; TRBD1 might be the D (6 bases). Between the trimmed V and J ends, which lost 5 bases and 4 bases, there was a span of 14 bases. The V gene's germline CDR1 is MNHEY and CDR2 SVGEGT. This CDR3 is built from 14 residues. For the CDR3, the DNA is TGTGCCAGCAGTACACAGGGTTGGGGCACTGAAGCTTTCTTT. Translation: CASSTQGWGTEAFF.

The V call is TRBV12-3 or TRBV12-4, the J call TRBJ2-2; possibly TRBD2 for D (6 bases). CDR3 length: 13 amino acids. Trimming took 10 bases from V and 0 from J, leaving 9 bases between them. The CDR3, as DNA: TGTGCCATGGGACTGGCGAACACCGGGGAGCTGTTTTTT. It yields the protein CAMGLANTGELFF.

This chain uses TRBV7-2 with TRBJ2-5; no clear D gene. CDR3 length: 14 residues. Germline V gives CDR1 SGHTA, CDR2 FQGNSA. V was pared by 0 bases and J by 4 bases, with 9 bases between. This CDR3 reads CASSLALRLETQYF. The CDR3 DNA is TGTGCCAGCAGCTTAGCGCTCAGGCTAGAGACCCAGTACTTC.

The rearrangement joins TRBV18 to TRBJ2-1; a possible D gene is TRBD2 (6 bases). Trimming removed 10 bases at V and 4 bases at J, with 17 bases between. The CDR3 length is 14 residues. The germline V gene has CDR1 KGHSH and CDR2 LQKENI. Here the CDR3 reads CATPALAGYNEQFF. In nucleotides, the CDR3 is TGTGCCACCCCCGCTCTGGCGGGATACAATGAGCAGTTCTTC.

The V gene is TRBV29-1, the J gene TRBJ2-7, with 7 bases identical to TRBD1. With 5 bases clipped from V and 2 bases from J, the junction kept 6 bases outside the gene matches. Germline CDR1 reads SQVTM; CDR2 reads ANQGSEA. CDR3 length: 13 amino acids. CDR3: CSVKSGTAYEQYF. DNA of the CDR3: TGCAGCGTTAAATCCGGGACAGCCTACGAGCAGTACTTC.

The genes are TRBV5-1 and TRBJ2-5, with D unclear. Germline CDR1 SGHRS, CDR2 YFSETQ. The length of the CDR3 is 16 residues. V gave up 3 bases and J gave up 1 base, with 16 bases separating them. The CDR3 bases are TGCGCCAGCAGCTCGACACCAAACCCAACCCAAGAGACCCAGTACTTC. It codes for CASSSTPNPTQETQYF.

This chain joins TRBV7-2 and TRBJ1-1; no definite D call. Per the germline V gene, CDR1 is SGHTA and CDR2 is FQGNSA. The CDR3 is 15 residues long. V lost 2 bases to trimming and J lost 3 bases, with 13 bases between them. The DNA of the CDR3 is TGTGCCAGCAGCTTAATGGCGGGTTTCGACACTGAAGCTTTCTTT. It is translated as CASSLMAGFDTEAFF.

The chain carries TRBV3-1 (or the pseudogene TRBV3-2) and TRBJ2-5, with 7 bases matching TRBD1. The germline CDR1 and CDR2 sequences are LGHDT and YNNKEL (reference sequence). J gave up 4 bases and V 4 bases, and 12 bases lay outside the gene matches. The CDR3 length is 16 residues. CDR3 nucleotides: TGTGCCAGCAGCCCACTAAAACAGGGGTGGTTAGAGACCCAGTACTTC. Its translation is CASSPLKQGWLETQYF.

The J gene is TRBJ2-7, the V gene TRBV25-1, with 8 bases identical to TRBD1. V shed 10 bases, J shed 6 bases, and the junction held 11 bases outside the gene matches. There are 13 residues in the CDR3. CDR1 and CDR2 (germline): MGHDK, SYGVNS. The CDR3 DNA reads TGTGCCACGCAGGACAGGGAGTTTTCCGAGCAGTACTTC. This sequence encodes CATQDREFSEQYF.

The chain links TRBV19 to TRBJ1-5, with a tentative D call TRBD1 (5 bases). Trimming cost V 5 bases and J 2 bases, with 10 bases left between them. This CDR3 has 14 residues. The germline V gene encodes CDR1 LNHDA and CDR2 SQIVND (reference sequence). Here the CDR3 DNA reads TGTGCCAGTAGTCGACAGAACGGCAATCAGCCCCAGCATTTT. Protein: CASSRQNGNQPQHF. Full variable domain (outside the CDR3, taken from reference TRBV19 and TRBJ1-5): DGGITQSPKYLFRKEGQNVTLSCEQNLNHDAMYWYRQDPGQGLRLIYYSQIVNDFQKGDIAEGYSVSREKKESFPLTVTSAQKNPTAFYLCASSRQNGNQPQHFGDGTRLSIL.

The chain couples TRBV5-1 to TRBJ1-6, with a possible D match to TRBD1 (5 bases). The V gene's germline CDR1 is SGHRS and CDR2 YFSETQ. The V and J ends lost 5 bases and 5 bases respectively, with 11 bases between them. This CDR3 is built from 14 residues. The CDR3 loop reads CASRDSSNNSPLHF. The CDR3 DNA reads as TGCGCCAGCAGAGACAGTTCGAATAATTCACCCCTCCACTTT.

This clone was observed a few times. The chain joins TRBV2 to TRBJ2-2; 8 bases fit TRBD2. The CDR3 runs 16 residues. Germline V lookup: CDR1 SNHLY, CDR2 FYNNEI. V trimming: 2 bases; J trimming: 6 bases; junction bases outside the gene matches: 8. Written as DNA, the CDR3 is TGTGCCAGCAGTGAACCCCCACGACTAGCGTCCGGGGAGCTGTTTTTT. Translated: CASSEPPRLASGELFF.

The gene calls are TRBV18 and TRBJ1-4; 7 bases agree with TRBD1. The CDR3 runs 17 residues. Germline V gives CDR1 KGHSH, CDR2 LQKENI. Trimming cost V 6 bases and J 5 bases; bases outside gene matches: 15. The CDR3 region has the DNA TGTGCCAGCTCCGGTTTACTTACGAGACAGGGAAATGAAAAACTGTTTTTT. This encodes CASSGLLTRQGNEKLFF.